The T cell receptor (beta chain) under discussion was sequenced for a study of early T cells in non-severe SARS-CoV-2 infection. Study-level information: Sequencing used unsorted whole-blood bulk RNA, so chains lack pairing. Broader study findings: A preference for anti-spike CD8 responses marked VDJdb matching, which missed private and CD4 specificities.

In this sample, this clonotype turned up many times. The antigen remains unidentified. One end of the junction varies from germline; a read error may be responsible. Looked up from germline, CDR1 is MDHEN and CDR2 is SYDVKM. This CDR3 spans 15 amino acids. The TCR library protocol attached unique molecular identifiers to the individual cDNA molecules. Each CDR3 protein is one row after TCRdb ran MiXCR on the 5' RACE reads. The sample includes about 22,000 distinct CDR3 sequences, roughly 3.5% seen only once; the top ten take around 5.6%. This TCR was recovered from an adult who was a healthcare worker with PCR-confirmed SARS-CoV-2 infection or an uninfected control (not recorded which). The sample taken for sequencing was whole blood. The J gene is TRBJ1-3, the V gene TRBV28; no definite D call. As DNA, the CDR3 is TGTGCCAGCAGTTTGTCCAGCTTCTCTGAAAACACCATATATTTT. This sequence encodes CASSLSSFSENTIYF.